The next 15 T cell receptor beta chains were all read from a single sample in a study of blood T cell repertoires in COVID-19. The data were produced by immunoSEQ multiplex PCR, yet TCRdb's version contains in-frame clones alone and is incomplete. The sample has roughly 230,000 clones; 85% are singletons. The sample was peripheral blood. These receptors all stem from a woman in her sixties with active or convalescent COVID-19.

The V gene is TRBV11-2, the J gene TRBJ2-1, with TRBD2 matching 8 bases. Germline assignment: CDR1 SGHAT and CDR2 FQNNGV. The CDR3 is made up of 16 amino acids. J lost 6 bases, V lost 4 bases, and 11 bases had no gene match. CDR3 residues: CASSSKSAGAPNEQFF. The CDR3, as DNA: TGTGCCAGCAGCTCCAAGTCAGCGGGAGCTCCCAATGAGCAGTTCTTC.

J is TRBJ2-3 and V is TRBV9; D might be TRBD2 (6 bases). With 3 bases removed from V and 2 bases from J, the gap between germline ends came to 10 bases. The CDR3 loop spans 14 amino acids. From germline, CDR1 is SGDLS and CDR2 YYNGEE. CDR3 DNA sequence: TGTGCCAGCAGCGCTGGCGGGAACACAGATACGCAGTATTTT. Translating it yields CASSAGGNTDTQYF.

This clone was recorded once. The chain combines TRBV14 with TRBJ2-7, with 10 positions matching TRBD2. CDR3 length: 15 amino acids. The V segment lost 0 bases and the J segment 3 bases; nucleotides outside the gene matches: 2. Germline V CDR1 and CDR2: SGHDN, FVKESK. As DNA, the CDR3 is TGTGCCAGCAGCCAAGACGGGACTAGCGACTACGAGCAGTACTTC. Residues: CASSQDGTSDYEQYF.

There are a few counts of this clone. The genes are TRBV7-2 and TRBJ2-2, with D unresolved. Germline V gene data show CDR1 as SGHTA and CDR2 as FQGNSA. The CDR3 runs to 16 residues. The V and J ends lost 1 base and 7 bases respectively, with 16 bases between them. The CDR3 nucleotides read TGTGCCAGCAGCTTAGTTGGCGGCCGTACGTTCGGGGAGCTGTTTTTT. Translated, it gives CASSLVGGRTFGELFF.

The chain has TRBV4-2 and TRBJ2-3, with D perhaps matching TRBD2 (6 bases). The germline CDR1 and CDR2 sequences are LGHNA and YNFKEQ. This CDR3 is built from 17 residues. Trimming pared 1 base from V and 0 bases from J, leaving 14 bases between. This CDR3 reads CASSQGLWEASTDTQYF. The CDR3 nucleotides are TGTGCCAGCAGCCAAGGTCTTTGGGAGGCTAGCACAGATACGCAGTATTTT.

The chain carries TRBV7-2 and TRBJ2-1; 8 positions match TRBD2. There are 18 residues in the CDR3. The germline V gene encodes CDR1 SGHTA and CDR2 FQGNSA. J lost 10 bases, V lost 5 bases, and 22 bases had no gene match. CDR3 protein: CASSQMASGRTIGYEQFF. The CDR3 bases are TGTGCCAGCAGCCAGATGGCTAGCGGGCGGACCATCGGATACGAGCAGTTCTTC.

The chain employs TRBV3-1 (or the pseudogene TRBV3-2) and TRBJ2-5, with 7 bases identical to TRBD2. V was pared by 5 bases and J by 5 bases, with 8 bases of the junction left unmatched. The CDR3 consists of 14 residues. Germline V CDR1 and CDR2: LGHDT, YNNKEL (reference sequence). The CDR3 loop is CASSTLAVGETQYF. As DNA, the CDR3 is TGTGCCAGCAGCACCCTAGCGGTCGGGGAGACCCAGTACTTC.

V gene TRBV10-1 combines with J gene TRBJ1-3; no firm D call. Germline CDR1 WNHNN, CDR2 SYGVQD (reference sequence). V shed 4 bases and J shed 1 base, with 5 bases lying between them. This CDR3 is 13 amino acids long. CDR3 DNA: TGCGCCAGCAGTGTCCGGTCTGGAAACACCATATATTTT. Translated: CASSVRSGNTIYF.

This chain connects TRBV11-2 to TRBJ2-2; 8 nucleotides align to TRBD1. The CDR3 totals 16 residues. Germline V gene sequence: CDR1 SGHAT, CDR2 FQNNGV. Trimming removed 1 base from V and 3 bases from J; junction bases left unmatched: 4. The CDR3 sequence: CASSLGQGAHTGELFF. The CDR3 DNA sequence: TGTGCCAGCAGCTTAGGGCAGGGGGCCCACACCGGGGAGCTGTTTTTT.

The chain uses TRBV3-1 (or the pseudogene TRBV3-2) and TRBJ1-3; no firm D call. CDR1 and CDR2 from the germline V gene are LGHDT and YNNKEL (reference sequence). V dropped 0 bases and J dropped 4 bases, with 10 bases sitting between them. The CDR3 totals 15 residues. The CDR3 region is CASSQDPPGGNTIYF. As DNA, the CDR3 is TGTGCCAGCAGCCAAGATCCCCCAGGCGGAAACACCATATATTTT.

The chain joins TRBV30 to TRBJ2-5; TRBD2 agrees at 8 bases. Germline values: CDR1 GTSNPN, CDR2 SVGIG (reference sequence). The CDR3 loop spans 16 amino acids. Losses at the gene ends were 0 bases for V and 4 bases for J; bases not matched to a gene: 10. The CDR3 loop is CAWSVPGLASRETQYF. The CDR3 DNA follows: TGTGCCTGGAGTGTACCTGGACTAGCTTCACGAGAGACCCAGTACTTC.

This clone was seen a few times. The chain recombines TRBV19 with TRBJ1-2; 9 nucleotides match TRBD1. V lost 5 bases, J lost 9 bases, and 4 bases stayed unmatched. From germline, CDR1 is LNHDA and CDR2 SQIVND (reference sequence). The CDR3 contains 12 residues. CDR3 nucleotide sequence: TGTGCCAGTAGTGCCGGGACAGGGAGCTACACCTTC. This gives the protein CASSAGTGSYTF.

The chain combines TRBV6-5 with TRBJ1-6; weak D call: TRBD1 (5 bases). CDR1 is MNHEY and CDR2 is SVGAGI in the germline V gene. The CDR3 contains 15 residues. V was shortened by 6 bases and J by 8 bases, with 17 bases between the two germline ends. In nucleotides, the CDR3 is TGTGCCAGCAGGGCAGGGTTTGATACGTATTCACCCCTCCACTTT. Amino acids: CASRAGFDTYSPLHF.

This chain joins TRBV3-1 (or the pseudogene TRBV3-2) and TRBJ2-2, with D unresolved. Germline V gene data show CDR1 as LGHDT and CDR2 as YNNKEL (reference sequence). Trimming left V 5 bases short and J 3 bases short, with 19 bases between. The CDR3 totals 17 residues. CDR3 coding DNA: TGTGCCAGCAGCGCGGCGACGTTAAGGTGGTACACCGGGGAGCTGTTTTTT. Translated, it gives CASSAATLRWYTGELFF.

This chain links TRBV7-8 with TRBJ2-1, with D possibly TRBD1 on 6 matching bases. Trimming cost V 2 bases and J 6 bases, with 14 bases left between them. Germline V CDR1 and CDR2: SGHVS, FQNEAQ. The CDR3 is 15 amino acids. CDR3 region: CASSLSGVVGNEQFF. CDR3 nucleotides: TGTGCCAGCAGCTTATCAGGGGTCGTCGGCAATGAGCAGTTCTTC.